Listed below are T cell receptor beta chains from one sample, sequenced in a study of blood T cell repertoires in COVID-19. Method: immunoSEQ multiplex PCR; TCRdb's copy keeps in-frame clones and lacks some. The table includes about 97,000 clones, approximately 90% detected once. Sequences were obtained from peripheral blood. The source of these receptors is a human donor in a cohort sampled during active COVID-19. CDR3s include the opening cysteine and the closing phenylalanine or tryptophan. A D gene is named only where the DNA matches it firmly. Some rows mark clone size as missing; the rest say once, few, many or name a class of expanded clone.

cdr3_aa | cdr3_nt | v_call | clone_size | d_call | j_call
CASSQTRGQSSYEQYF | TGTGCCAGCAGCCAAACCCGAGGACAGAGCTCCTACGAGCAGTACTTC | TRBV11-2 | NA | NA | TRBJ2-7
CASRPLTSGSRNEQFF | TGTGCCAGCAGGCCCCTCACTAGCGGGAGTAGGAATGAGCAGTTCTTC | TRBV28 | NA | TRBD2 | TRBJ2-1
CASSLWGKGAGDEKLFF | TGTGCCAGCAGTTTATGGGGAAAGGGGGCAGGAGATGAAAAACTGTTTTTT | TRBV28 | once | TRBD1 | TRBJ1-4
CASTPVSGGALADTQYF | TGTGCCAGCACCCCTGTATCGGGGGGCGCGTTGGCAGATACGCAGTATTTT | TRBV5-5 | NA | NA | TRBJ2-3
CASTSGAVGTEAFF | TGTGCCAGTACGTCAGGGGCGGTAGGCACTGAAGCTTTCTTT | TRBV19 | NA | NA | TRBJ1-1
CASSLVANTEAFF | TGTGCCAGCAGCCTCGTGGCGAACACTGAAGCTTTCTTT | TRBV28 | NA | NA | TRBJ1-1
CASSQANRGIGNTIYF | TGCGCCAGCAGCCAAGCCAACAGGGGCATTGGAAACACCATATATTTT | TRBV4-3 | NA | TRBD1 | TRBJ1-3
CASSFPQETQYF | TGTGCCAGCAGCTTCCCACAAGAGACCCAGTACTTC | TRBV5-4 | NA | NA | TRBJ2-5
CSVGQGEYGYTF | TGCAGCGTGGGACAGGGGGAATATGGCTACACCTTC | TRBV29-1 | NA | TRBD1 | TRBJ1-2
CASRWEGTDTQYF | TGTGCCAGCAGATGGGAGGGCACAGATACGCAGTATTTT | TRBV6-5 | NA | NA | TRBJ2-3
CAIHPSGGYEQYF | TGTGCCATACATCCTAGCGGAGGCTACGAGCAGTACTTC | TRBV6-5 | NA | TRBD2 | TRBJ2-7
CASSLVRWTSGYNEQFF | TGTGCCAGCAGCTTAGTTCGGTGGACTAGCGGGTACAATGAGCAGTTCTTC | TRBV7-9 | NA | TRBD2 | TRBJ2-1
CASSPGTGAAYGYTF | TGTGCCAGCAGCCCGGGGACAGGGGCGGCCTATGGCTACACCTTC | TRBV7-3 | NA | TRBD1 | TRBJ1-2
CSVSNRASKNIQYF | TGCAGCGTCTCAAACAGGGCTAGCAAAAACATTCAGTACTTC | TRBV29-1 | NA | NA | TRBJ2-4
CASSFSSGTGGTEAFF | TGTGCCAGCAGTTTTTCCTCCGGGACAGGGGGCACTGAAGCTTTCTTT | TRBV6-5 | NA | TRBD1 | TRBJ1-1
CASSFGGRTAGELFF | TGTGCCAGCAGCTTTGGTGGGAGGACGGCCGGGGAGCTGTTTTTT | TRBV5-4 | NA | NA | TRBJ2-2
CSVEGQFNTEAFF | TGCAGCGTTGAGGGACAGTTTAACACTGAAGCTTTCTTT | TRBV29-1 | NA | TRBD1 | TRBJ1-1
CASSQAWDSTGTGELFF | TGCGCCAGCAGCCAAGCCTGGGACAGCACGGGGACCGGGGAGCTGTTTTTT | TRBV4-3 | NA | TRBD1 | TRBJ2-2
CAIRGREVIGPYEQYF | TGTGCCATTCGGGGCAGGGAGGTAATTGGCCCCTACGAGCAGTACTTC | TRBV28 | NA | NA | TRBJ2-7
CASSLGGGSSETQYF | TGTGCCAGCAGCTTGGGTGGGGGCTCATCGGAGACCCAGTACTTC | TRBV5-5 | NA | NA | TRBJ2-5
CSVEGTSHDTQYF | TGCAGCGTTGAAGGGACTAGCCACGATACGCAGTATTTT | TRBV29-1 | NA | TRBD2 | TRBJ2-3
CAWGLADVDEQFF | TGTGCCTGGGGACTAGCGGACGTCGATGAGCAGTTCTTC | TRBV2 | NA | TRBD2 | TRBJ2-1
CASSFREMNTEAFF | TGTGCCAGCAGCTTTAGGGAGATGAACACTGAAGCTTTCTTT | TRBV2 | NA | NA | TRBJ1-1
CASSQEAYSGNTIYF | TGCGCCAGCAGCCAAGAAGCTTACTCTGGAAACACCATATATTTT | TRBV4-3 | NA | NA | TRBJ1-3
CAISESRDRTSPLHF | TGTGCCATCAGTGAGTCCCGGGACAGGACTTCACCCCTCCACTTT | TRBV10-3 | NA | TRBD1 | TRBJ1-6
CASSLARSAAEETQYF | TGCGCCAGCAGCTTGGCCAGGTCAGCGGCCGAAGAGACCCAGTACTTC | TRBV5-1 | NA | NA | TRBJ2-5
CASSVAQGITDTQYF | TGTGCCAGCAGCGTAGCACAGGGAATAACAGATACGCAGTATTTT | TRBV9 | NA | NA | TRBJ2-3
CASSLGRERGYTF | TGTGCCAGCAGTTTGGGAAGGGAGCGGGGCTACACCTTC | TRBV28 | few | NA | TRBJ1-2
CASSKYGQGNTEAFF | TGTGCCAGTAGTAAATATGGACAGGGGAACACTGAAGCTTTCTTT | TRBV19 | NA | TRBD1 | TRBJ1-1
CASTPSGVETQYF | TGTGCCAGCACCCCATCGGGGGTCGAGACCCAGTACTTC | TRBV6-6 | NA | NA | TRBJ2-5
CASNSLNEKLFF | TGTGCCAGCAACTCCTTGAATGAAAAACTGTTTTTT | TRBV6-6 | NA | NA | TRBJ1-4
CATSRVRGDSYNEQFF | TGTGCCACCAGCAGAGTCAGGGGCGACTCCTACAATGAGCAGTTCTTC | TRBV15 | NA | NA | TRBJ2-1
CASSLGQGGSGANVLTF | TGTGCCAGCAGCTTAGGGCAGGGTGGATCTGGGGCCAACGTCCTGACTTTC | TRBV7-9 | NA | NA | TRBJ2-6
CASSIPGLQAPEQYF | TGTGCCAGCAGTATACCGGGACTACAAGCTCCCGAGCAGTACTTC | TRBV28 | NA | TRBD2 | TRBJ2-7
CASSTGLAGVDTQYF | TGCGCCAGCAGCACTGGACTAGCGGGAGTAGATACGCAGTATTTT | TRBV4-1 | NA | TRBD2 | TRBJ2-3
CASSEGPSGLKFTF | TGTGCCAGCAGTGAAGGCCCATCAGGACTGAAGTTCACCTTC | TRBV6-1 | NA | NA | TRBJ1-2
CASSIGPGGEPYEQYF | TGTGCCAGCAGCATCGGCCCAGGGGGCGAACCTTACGAGCAGTACTTC | TRBV11-2 | NA | TRBD1 | TRBJ2-7
CASRLAGGRYNEQFF | TGTGCCAGCAGGCTAGCGGGAGGCCGCTACAATGAGCAGTTCTTC | TRBV27 | NA | TRBD2 | TRBJ2-1